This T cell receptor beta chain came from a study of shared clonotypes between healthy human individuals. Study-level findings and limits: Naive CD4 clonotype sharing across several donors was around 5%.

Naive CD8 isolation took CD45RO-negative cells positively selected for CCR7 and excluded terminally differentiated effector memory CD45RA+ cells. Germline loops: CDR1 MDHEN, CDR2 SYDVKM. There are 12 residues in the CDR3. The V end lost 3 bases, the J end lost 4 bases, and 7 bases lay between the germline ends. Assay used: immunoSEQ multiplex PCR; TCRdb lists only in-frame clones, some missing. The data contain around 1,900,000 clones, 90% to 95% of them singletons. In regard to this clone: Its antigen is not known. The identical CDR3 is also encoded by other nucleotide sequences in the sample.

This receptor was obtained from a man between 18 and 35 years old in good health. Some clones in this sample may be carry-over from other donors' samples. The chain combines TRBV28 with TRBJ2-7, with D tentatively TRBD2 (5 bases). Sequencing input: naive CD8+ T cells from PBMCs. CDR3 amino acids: CASSLRVYEQYF. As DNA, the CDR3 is TGTGCCAGCAGTTTGCGGGTGTACGAGCAGTACTTC.